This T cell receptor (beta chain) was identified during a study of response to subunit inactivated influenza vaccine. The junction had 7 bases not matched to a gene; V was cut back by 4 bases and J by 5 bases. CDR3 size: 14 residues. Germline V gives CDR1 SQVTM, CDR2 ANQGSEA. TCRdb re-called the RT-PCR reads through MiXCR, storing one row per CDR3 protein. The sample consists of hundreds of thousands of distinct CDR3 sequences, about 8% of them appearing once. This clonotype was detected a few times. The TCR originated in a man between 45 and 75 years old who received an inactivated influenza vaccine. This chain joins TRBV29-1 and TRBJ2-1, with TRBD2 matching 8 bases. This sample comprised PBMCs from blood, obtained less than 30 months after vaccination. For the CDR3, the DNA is TGCAGCGTTGTCCCCCTAGCGGGTCACAATGAGCAGTTCTTC. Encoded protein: CSVVPLAGHNEQFF.